The 2 T cell receptor beta chains listed next were all sequenced from one sample in a study of shared clonotypes between healthy human individuals. The method was immunoSEQ multiplex PCR; TCRdb's version includes in-frame clones alone and lacks a portion of them. The repertoire holds hundreds of thousands of clones, with around three quarters as singletons. The source material was memory CD4+ T cells sorted from blood. Subset meaning: CD45RA-negative fraction. The receptors here all came from a woman under 40 in good health.

The V call is TRBV10-2, the J call TRBJ1-2, with a weak D call TRBD1 (5 bases). The CDR3 loop spans 13 amino acids. The germline gives CDR1 WSHSY, CDR2 SAAADI. The V end lost 2 bases, the J end lost 1 base, and 5 bases lay between the germline ends. The CDR3 DNA reads as TGCGCCAGCAGTGAGGACAGTAACTATGGCTACACCTTC. Translating it yields CASSEDSNYGYTF.

V gene TRBV4-1 combines with J gene TRBJ2-2, with D perhaps matching TRBD2 (7 bases). V was trimmed by 0 bases and J by 4 bases, leaving 9 bases between them. CDR1 is MGHRA and CDR2 is YSYEKL in the germline V gene. The CDR3 is made up of 15 amino acids. The CDR3 loop is CASSQERGPTGELFF. The CDR3 region has the DNA TGCGCCAGCAGCCAAGAGCGGGGGCCCACCGGGGAGCTGTTTTTT.